Following are 18 T cell receptor beta chains from one sample sequenced in a study of T-cell reconstitution after alpha-beta-depleted transplantation in children. Unique molecular identifiers were incorporated when the TCRbeta library was constructed. TCRdb ran MiXCR on the PCR reads and lists one entry per CDR3 protein. This sample has about 240,000 distinct CDR3 sequences, with around 12% found just once. The sample consisted of PBMCs from the stem cell graft donor, taken from the stem cell graft. These receptors were taken from a human donor who donated a stem cell graft to a child with acute lymphoblastic leukemia.

Many counts were recorded for this clonotype. The chain links TRBV20-1 to TRBJ2-3; 7 nucleotides line up with TRBD2. The junction had 10 bases not matched to a gene; V was cut back by 0 bases and J by 7 bases. Germline CDR1 is DFQATT and CDR2 is SNEGSKA (reference sequence). The CDR3 is 15 residues long. The chain's CDR3 is CSARDGGGFIYTQYF. The CDR3 DNA sequence: TGCAGTGCTAGAGATGGGGGGGGGTTCATATATACGCAGTATTTT.

This clonotype was recorded at least ten times. The chain carries TRBV5-4 and TRBJ2-2, with 7 nucleotides matching TRBD1. This CDR3 spans 16 amino acids. Germline trimming cut 5 bases from V and 3 bases from J; bases unmatched to any gene: 10. Germline CDR1 SGHNT, CDR2 YYREEE (reference sequence). In DNA, the CDR3 is TGTGCCAGCAGAATAAACAGGGGTACCGACACCGGGGAGCTGTTTTTT. Translation gives CASRINRGTDTGELFF.

This clonotype was counted many times. The J gene is TRBJ2-7, the V gene TRBV9, with TRBD1 as a possible D gene (6 bases). CDR3 length equals 15 residues. With 4 bases removed from V and 2 bases from J, the gap between germline ends came to 16 bases. Looked up from germline, CDR1 is SGDLS and CDR2 is YYNGEE. The CDR3 bases are TGTGCCAGCAGCTCCGAGACAGGCGAGACCTACGAGCAGTACTTC. This encodes CASSSETGETYEQYF.

The sample holds many counts of this clonotype. This chain uses TRBV7-2 with TRBJ2-3, with 7 bases identical to TRBD2. V lost 3 bases and J lost 2; bases outside the gene matches: 8. Germline CDR1 SGHTA, CDR2 FQGNSA. This CDR3 is 16 amino acids long. In DNA form, the CDR3 reads TGTGCCAGCAGCTTGATAGTAGCGGGTCTCACAGATACGCAGTATTTT. This translates into CASSLIVAGLTDTQYF.

There are many counts of this clonotype. The V gene is TRBV29-1, the J gene TRBJ2-1; the D gene is possibly TRBD2 (6 bases). V was clipped by 2 bases and J by 7 bases, with 24 bases between them. CDR1 and CDR2 (germline): SQVTM, ANQGSEA. The CDR3 sequence is 17 residues long. CDR3 amino acids: CSVETPEWRDSSNEQFF. CDR3 in DNA: TGCAGCGTTGAAACCCCGGAGTGGCGGGACTCCTCTAATGAGCAGTTCTTC.

This clonotype was counted ten times or more. The CDR3 bases are TGTGCCAGCAGTTTAGGTCCGCTCAGGGGCTACGAGCAGTACTTC. Translated: CASSLGPLRGYEQYF. The chain recombines TRBV12-3 or TRBV12-4 with TRBJ2-7, with D possibly TRBD1 on 6 matching bases. V shed 1 base and J shed 3 bases, with 13 bases lying between them. The CDR3 is 15 amino acids.

This clonotype was counted at least ten times. The chain combines TRBV20-1 with TRBJ1-4; possible D gene TRBD1, 5 bases. Trimming took 8 bases from V and 8 from J, leaving 15 bases between them. The germline CDR1 and CDR2 sequences are DFQATT and SNEGSKA (reference sequence). There are 12 residues in the CDR3. Here the CDR3 reads CSLLDRDEKLFF. CDR3 nucleotides: TGCAGTTTACTGGACCGGGACGAAAAACTGTTTTTT.

This clonotype has at least ten counts. The chain carries TRBV3-1 and TRBJ2-4; TRBD1 agrees at 8 bases. This CDR3 is 13 amino acids long. V gave up 0 bases and J gave up 9 bases; unmatched junction bases: 1. Germline CDR1 reads LGHDT; CDR2 reads YNNKEL (reference sequence). The CDR3 loop is CASSQDRGLIQYF. CDR3 coding DNA: TGTGCCAGCAGCCAAGACAGGGGGCTCATTCAGTACTTC.

This clonotype was picked up a small number of times. The chain employs TRBV4-2 and TRBJ2-4; 7 bases are a match to TRBD1. In germline, CDR1 is LGHNA, CDR2 YNFKEQ. J was trimmed by 3 bases and V by 4 bases; bases with no gene match: 6. The CDR3 totals 15 residues. The CDR3 DNA reads TGTGCCAGCAGCCTTTCCGGGACAGACAAAAACATTCAGTACTTC. The encoded protein is CASSLSGTDKNIQYF.

A note on this clonotype: Possible read error: a much larger clone is one base away. CDR3 amino acids: CSLGGYKETQYF. CDR3 coding DNA: TGCAGCCTGGGAGGTTACAAAGAGACCCAGTACTTC. The chain joins TRBV29-1 to TRBJ2-5; D is perhaps TRBD2 (6 bases). This CDR3 comprises 12 residues. Germline CDR1 reads SQVTM; CDR2 reads ANQGSEA. V lost 8 bases to trimming and J lost 3 bases, with 13 bases between them.

The rearrangement links TRBV12-3 or TRBV12-4 to TRBJ2-3; D not certain. The CDR3 has 13 amino acids. Trimming removed 5 bases from V and 7 bases from J, with 13 bases in between. Written as DNA, the CDR3 is TGTGCCAGCAGTGCGAAGACGAGAAATACGCAGTATTTT. Translating it yields CASSAKTRNTQYF.

With regard to this clonotype: Relative to the germline gene, one junction end is altered; a read error may explain this. This chain links TRBV12-3 or TRBV12-4 with TRBJ1-1; unclear D gene. CDR3 size: 13 residues. CDR3 DNA: TGTGCCAGCAGTTTAGGGATGAAGACTGAAGCTTTCTTT. Protein sequence: CASSLGMKTEAFF.

This clonotype has only a few counts. J is TRBJ1-5 and V is TRBV20-1; weak D call: TRBD1 (5 bases). There are 10 residues in the CDR3. Trimming took off 5 bases at V and 11 bases at J, with 10 bases between the two ends. CDR1 DFQATT and CDR2 SNEGSKA come from the germline V gene (reference sequence). CDR3: CSAGGGAQHF. In DNA form, the CDR3 reads TGCAGTGCTGGGGGGGGGGCCCAGCATTTT.

This clonotype has ten or more counts. The V and J genes are TRBV20-1 and TRBJ2-5; a possible D gene is TRBD1 (6 bases). Germline V gives CDR1 DFQATT, CDR2 SNEGSKA (reference sequence). V shed 0 bases and J shed 9 bases, with 14 bases lying between them. This CDR3 region has 13 residues. The CDR3 spells CSARDRGKASQYF. DNA for the CDR3: TGCAGTGCTAGAGATAGGGGGAAAGCGTCCCAGTACTTC.

This clonotype came up many times. The V call is TRBV12-3 or TRBV12-4, the J call TRBJ1-3, with unresolved D. V was shortened by 7 bases and J by 3 bases, with 10 bases between the two germline ends. CDR3 length: 13 residues. CDR3 DNA: TGTGCCAGCACCCCTTTGGATGGAAACACCATATATTTT. Translated: CASTPLDGNTIYF.

This clonotype was counted at least ten times. The CDR3 loop is CASRNRQGDTEAFF. In DNA form, the CDR3 reads TGCGCCAGCAGAAATAGACAGGGGGACACTGAAGCTTTCTTT. The chain carries TRBV4-3 and TRBJ1-1; 9 nucleotides line up with TRBD1. V gave up 6 bases and J gave up 3 bases; unmatched junction bases: 5. CDR3 length equals 14 residues. Per germline, CDR1 LGHNA and CDR2 YSLEER.

This clonotype has just a few counts. The chain has TRBV4-2 and TRBJ2-1, with D possibly being TRBD1 (6 bases). Germline assignment: CDR1 LGHNA and CDR2 YNFKEQ. The CDR3 is made up of 15 amino acids. V was pared by 2 bases and J by 7 bases, with 15 bases between. CDR3 DNA: TGTGCCAGCAGCCAACTCCGGGACAAACGAAATGAGCAGTTCTTC. Translation: CASSQLRDKRNEQFF.

This clonotype was counted ten times or more. The gene calls are TRBV20-1 and TRBJ2-3; tentatively, D is TRBD2 (6 bases). This CDR3 spans 13 amino acids. CDR1 and CDR2 (germline): DFQATT, SNEGSKA (reference sequence). V was cut by 4 bases and J by 3 bases, with 11 bases left in between. In DNA, the CDR3 is TGCAGTGCTACCTTGCGGGGTACAGATACGCAGTATTTT. It codes for CSATLRGTDTQYF.